The clone carrying this TCR beta chain was observed a handful of times. This record belongs to a study of technical replicates of blood from a few donors. V was clipped by 9 bases and J by 1 base, with 14 bases between them. Germline values: CDR1 LNHDA, CDR2 SQIVND (reference sequence). This CDR3 is built from 14 residues. The assay was immunoSEQ multiplex PCR, and TCRdb's table has in-frame clones only and misses some. The sample has tens of thousands of clones, more than 85% seen once. Sequencing was carried out using T cells isolated from PBMCs. V gene TRBV19 combines with J gene TRBJ2-3; D may be TRBD2 (5 bases). The sequence was obtained from a human donor in good health. Here the CDR3 reads CASRLMTGTDTQYF. Here the CDR3 DNA reads TGTGCCAGCCGACTAATGACTGGCACAGATACGCAGTATTTT.